What follows describes a single T cell receptor beta chain. Its antigen is as yet unknown. The data derive from a study of cytomegalovirus exposure and HLA in healthy donors. Healthy individuals who donated bone marrow served as the donors. When sampled, the donors appeared nominally healthy, though they likely had unrecorded immune exposures. Trimming took 1 base from V and 6 from J, leaving 10 bases between them. The CDR3 loop spans 14 amino acids. CDR1 and CDR2 from the germline V gene are SGHTA and FQGNSA. The study's findings and limits: Sequencing depth across donors, presence/absence analyses assumed, was roughly uniform. Many donors shared some public TCRs, even though most TCR sequences were rare.

Primers: 60 Vbeta forward and 13 Jbeta reverse. Method: immunoSEQ multiplex PCR; TCRdb's copy keeps in-frame clones and lacks some. The profile covers approximately 240,000 clones, with about 81% appearing a single time and 4.5% to 6% taken by the ten largest. The V and J genes are TRBV7-2 and TRBJ1-5; possible D gene TRBD1, 6 bases. The clonotype comes from a woman aged 40 to 55 in good health and CMV-seropositive. Sequencing input: PBMCs. CDR3 nucleotides: TGTGCCAGCAGCTTAGGTGCGGGGGCTCAGCCCCAGCATTTT. Its protein product is CASSLGAGAQPQHF. Supplemented by reference TRBV7-2 and TRBJ1-5, the full variable domain reads GAGVSQSPSNKVTEKGKDVELRCDPISGHTALYWYRQSLGQGLEFLIYFQGNSAPDKSGLPSDRFSAERTGGSVSTLTIQRTQQEDSAVYLCASSLGAGAQPQHFGDGTRLSIL.